Here is one T cell receptor (beta chain) with its context. As yet, its antigen is unknown. Investigators sought sequencing depths of between 1 in 200,000 and 1 in 1 million T cells. Repertoires were generated with immunoSEQ multiplex PCR, while TCRdb's copy carries only in-frame clones and drops some. The repertoire holds some 290,000 clones, with just under 80% as singletons. These data belong to a study of cytotoxic CD8 clonotypes in ibrutinib-treated CLL. For the study at large: Included were 11 relapsed/refractory and about 14 treatment-naive patients, of whom 17 were IGHV unmutated.

Whole-study results and caveats: The clonality went up when patients responded to ibrutinib and dropped back toward baseline at progression. Patients showed higher baseline clonality than age-matched healthy donors, and it tracked circulating CD8+ T-cell counts.

This CDR3 has 15 residues. V shed 1 base and J shed 3 bases, with 13 bases lying between them. Germline V gene data show CDR1 as SGHAT and CDR2 as FQNNGV. The source material was PBMCs, sampled before ibrutinib treatment. This chain joins TRBV11-2 and TRBJ2-7, with D perhaps TRBD2 (6 bases). The TCR sequence derives from a human donor with chronic lymphocytic leukemia. In DNA, the CDR3 is TGTGCCAGCAGCTTAGTGACTAGTACCGTCTACGAGCAGTACTTC. Protein: CASSLVTSTVYEQYF.